These 18 T cell receptor beta chains share one sample of origin, sequenced in a study of blood T cell repertoires in COVID-19. Sequenced by immunoSEQ multiplex PCR; TCRdb stores in-frame clones only, minus some. The sample consists of 85,000 to 95,000 clones, about 89% of them appearing once. Input material: peripheral blood. The receptor set was obtained from a woman in her fifties or sixties in a cohort sampled during active COVID-19.

The chain carries TRBV19 and TRBJ1-3; TRBD1 agrees at 7 bases. The CDR3 sequence is 14 residues long. The germline gives CDR1 LNHDA, CDR2 SQIVND (reference sequence). J gave up 0 bases and V 6 bases, and 2 bases lay outside the gene matches. CDR3 coding DNA: TGTGCCAGTAGGGACAGGAGCTCTGGAAACACCATATATTTT. Translation: CASRDRSSGNTIYF.

This chain uses TRBV6-5 with TRBJ1-1; D perhaps matches TRBD1 (6 bases). CDR1 and CDR2 (germline): MNHEY, SVGAGI. Trimming took 7 bases from V and 1 from J, leaving 13 bases between them. The CDR3 is 14 amino acids. CDR3 coding DNA: TGTGCCAGCATAAAGGAGACAGGGAACACTGAAGCTTTCTTT. Its translation: CASIKETGNTEAFF.

J is TRBJ2-6 and V is TRBV5-1, with TRBD2 matching over 7 bases. CDR1 and CDR2 (germline): SGHRS, YFSETQ. The V segment lost 3 bases and the J segment 1 base; nucleotides outside the gene matches: 1. CDR3 size: 15 residues. The CDR3 protein is CASSSGGSGANVLTF. The DNA of the CDR3 is TGCGCCAGCAGCTCCGGGGGGTCTGGGGCCAACGTCCTGACTTTC.

This chain connects TRBV10-3 to TRBJ2-7, with 10 bases identical to TRBD2. The CDR3 runs to 13 residues. CDR1 and CDR2 (germline): ENHRY, SYGVKD. The CDR3 loop is CASRESGRAEQYF. CDR3 bases: TGTGCTTCCCGAGAGAGCGGGAGGGCCGAGCAGTACTTC.

J is TRBJ1-1 and V is TRBV12-3 or TRBV12-4; a possible D gene is TRBD1 (6 bases). The CDR3 length is 13 residues. V was clipped by 0 bases and J by 7 bases, with 9 bases between them. The CDR3 loop is CASSLANRVEAFF. In DNA form, the CDR3 reads TGTGCCAGCAGTTTAGCGAACAGGGTTGAAGCTTTCTTT.

The chain has TRBV6-5 and TRBJ1-2, with a tentative D call TRBD1 (5 bases). Germline V gives CDR1 MNHEY, CDR2 SVGAGI. The CDR3 sequence is 14 residues long. The germline V and J ends were trimmed by 2 bases and 4 bases, with 11 bases remaining between them. The DNA of the CDR3 is TGTGCCAGCAGTTACGGGCAGGGCGCCTATGGCTACACCTTC. It codes for CASSYGQGAYGYTF.

The chain has TRBV11-3 and TRBJ2-7, with unresolved D. The length of the CDR3 is 12 residues. The germline V gene has CDR1 SGHNT and CDR2 YENEEA. The ends were cut back, 2 bases at V and 5 bases at J, with 7 bases in the middle. CDR3 in amino acids: CASSLNADEQYF. The CDR3 DNA follows: TGTGCCAGCAGCTTAAACGCAGACGAGCAGTACTTC.

The chain links TRBV6-6 to TRBJ1-1; 9 bases are shared with TRBD1. With 6 bases clipped from V and 0 bases from J, the junction kept 5 bases outside the gene matches. The germline V gene has CDR1 MNHNY and CDR2 SVGAGI (reference sequence). This CDR3 region has 15 residues. The CDR3 DNA follows: TGTGCCAGCAGGGACGGGACAGGGATGAACACTGAAGCTTTCTTT. It is translated as CASRDGTGMNTEAFF.

The chain recombines TRBV15 with TRBJ2-1; 8 bases agree with TRBD1. Losses at the gene ends were 3 bases for V and 5 bases for J; bases not matched to a gene: 12. This CDR3 region has 17 residues. The V gene's germline CDR1 is LNHNV and CDR2 YYDKDF (reference sequence). The chain's CDR3 is CATSSISGTGLNNEQFF. The CDR3 nucleotides read TGTGCCACCAGCAGTATTTCCGGGACAGGTTTGAACAATGAGCAGTTCTTC. Based on the CDR3 plus reference TRBV15 and TRBJ2-1, the full variable domain is DAMVIQNPRYQVTQFGKPVTLSCSQTLNHNVMYWYQQKSSQAPKLLFHYYDKDFNNEADTPDNFQSRRPNTSFCFLDIRSPGLGDTAMYLCATSSISGTGLNNEQFFGPGTRLTVL.

The chain carries TRBV6-1 and TRBJ1-3; D may be TRBD1 (6 bases). The CDR3 length is 15 residues. Per germline, CDR1 MNHNS and CDR2 SASEGT. Trimming left V 2 bases short and J 4 bases short, with 12 bases between. CDR3 sequence reads: CASSEIGTLGNTIYF. The CDR3 coding sequence is TGTGCCAGCAGTGAAATCGGGACACTCGGAAACACCATATATTTT.

The V call is TRBV7-3, the J call TRBJ2-1; a possible D gene is TRBD2 (6 bases). V lost 5 bases, J lost 6 bases, and 11 bases lay in between. The CDR3 is 13 amino acids. Germline loops: CDR1 SGHTA, CDR2 FQGTGA. The CDR3 nucleotides are TGTGCCAGCAGCAACCTGGGGGGCAATGAGCAGTTCTTC. This codes for CASSNLGGNEQFF.

This chain links TRBV20-1 with TRBJ1-2, with D uncertain. This CDR3 has 11 amino acids. Per germline, CDR1 DFQATT and CDR2 SNEGSKA (reference sequence). Trimming left V 4 bases short and J 7 bases short, with 10 bases between. CDR3 in amino acids: CSAIKPGGYTF. In DNA, the CDR3 is TGCAGTGCTATCAAACCAGGTGGCTACACCTTC.

This sequence joins TRBV11-2 and TRBJ2-2; the D is unclear. V was pared by 3 bases and J by 4 bases, with 12 bases between. The length of the CDR3 is 15 residues. Per the germline V gene, CDR1 is SGHAT and CDR2 is FQNNGV. The CDR3 DNA reads TGTGCCAGCAGCTTGCCCTTACTCCGCACCGGGGAGCTGTTTTTT. Amino acids: CASSLPLLRTGELFF.

The genes are TRBV5-4 and TRBJ2-1; 7 positions agree with TRBD2. From germline, CDR1 is SGHNT and CDR2 YYREEE (reference sequence). The CDR3 runs to 15 residues. V was clipped by 6 bases and J by 8 bases; unmatched bases: 14. The CDR3 DNA is TGTGCCAGCACCAGCGGGACTACGTTTGCCCATGAGCAGTTCTTC. It encodes CASTSGTTFAHEQFF.

This clone occurred once. The chain combines TRBV5-4 with TRBJ2-1; 7 bases match TRBD2. The CDR3 has 15 residues. V lost 4 bases, J lost 10 bases, and 14 bases stayed unmatched. In germline, CDR1 is SGHNT, CDR2 YYREEE (reference sequence). The CDR3 DNA reads as TGTGCCAGCAGCAGGGGAGGGATGTCCCGGAACGAGCAGTTCTTC. Its translation: CASSRGGMSRNEQFF.

This chain uses TRBV19 with TRBJ1-1; perhaps TRBD1 as D (6 bases). The V gene's germline CDR1 is LNHDA and CDR2 SQIVND (reference sequence). The CDR3 length is 12 residues. V lost 5 bases, J lost 11 bases, and 15 bases lay in between. The CDR3 DNA follows: TGTGCCAGTAGTCGACAGGAGTCTTGGGCTTTCTTT. Translation gives CASSRQESWAFF.

The J gene is TRBJ2-7, the V gene TRBV5-5, with TRBD2 matching 8 bases. J lost 0 bases, V lost 6 bases, and 5 bases had no gene match. Germline V gene data show CDR1 as SGHKS and CDR2 as YYEKEE (reference sequence). The CDR3 extends over 14 amino acids. Here the CDR3 reads CASTPGGDSYEQYF. The CDR3 DNA sequence: TGTGCCAGCACCCCGGGGGGGGACTCCTACGAGCAGTACTTC.

The genes are TRBV30 and TRBJ1-1, with 7 bases identical to TRBD1. V gave up 7 bases and J gave up 7 bases; unmatched junction bases: 12. Germline V CDR1 and CDR2: GTSNPN, SVGIG (reference sequence). This CDR3 comprises 13 residues. As DNA, the CDR3 is TGTGCCTATAACAGGGGAACCCACCTTGAAGCTTTCTTT. Protein: CAYNRGTHLEAFF.